This T cell receptor (beta chain) derives from a study of CD8 T cells in ankylosing spondylitis. TCRdb reprocessed the 5' RACE reads with MiXCR, giving one entry per CDR3 protein. The table includes about 130,000 distinct CDR3 sequences, about 6.4% detected once. This clonotype was picked up many times. Trimming took 3 bases from V and 3 from J; bases not matched to a gene: 5. Germline CDR1 is DFQATT and CDR2 is SNEGSKA (reference sequence). This CDR3 region has 14 residues. The sequencing input was blood, either unsorted or a sorted T cell fraction (not recorded which). The chain carries TRBV20-1 and TRBJ2-7; the match to TRBD2 covers 10 bases. This receptor was taken from a male donor with ankylosing spondylitis or in good health (not recorded which). CDR3 residues: CSASQPSGSYEQYF. Written as DNA, the CDR3 is TGCAGTGCTAGCCAGCCTAGCGGGAGCTACGAGCAGTACTTC.